What follows is one T cell receptor (beta chain) and its context. Its antigen is as yet unknown. TCRdb's copy holds only in-frame clones and misses some; the assay was immunoSEQ multiplex PCR. The sample lists 60,000 to 65,000 clones, approximately 92% occurring once. The sample comes from a study of OX40 agonist ivuxolimab in advanced cancers. Overall study: A diagnosis of hepatocellular carcinoma, melanoma, renal cell or head and neck cancer was present in dose-escalation patients. Partial responses occurred in three patients (one hepatocellular carcinoma, two cutaneous melanoma). Under the entry rules, prior anti-PD-1, anti-PD-L1 or anti-CTLA-4 therapy was allowed, and 40% had some. Study observations and caveats: CD4+ T cells averaged fewer expanded clones than CD8+ T cells.

The CDR3 contains 14 residues. Trimming took 6 bases from V and 0 from J, leaving 12 bases between them. CDR1 is SNHLY, CDR2 FYNNEI, per germline. The sample was CD4+ or CD8+ T cells sorted from blood, taken in a trial of the OX40 agonist ivuxolimab. V is TRBV2 and J is TRBJ2-7; D is possibly TRBD2 (5 bases). This receptor was obtained from an adult with an advanced solid tumor such as melanoma, head and neck, liver or kidney cancer. Here the CDR3 DNA reads TGTGCCAGCAGGGCGGGCCGATCCTCCTACGAGCAGTACTTC. Its translation is CASRAGRSSYEQYF.